The rows below give T cell receptor beta chains drawn from one sample of a study of cytomegalovirus exposure and HLA in healthy donors. Data came from immunoSEQ multiplex PCR; TCRdb stores just in-frame clones and leaves some out. Of 150,000 to 200,000 clones detected, 75% to 85% appear once; the ten largest clones hold roughly 1.5%. Sequenced sample: PBMCs. All receptors derive from a woman between 45 and 60 years old in good health and CMV-seronegative. Both conserved end residues are part of each CDR3. The order of the fields is D gene, V gene, clone size, J gene, CDR3 DNA, CDR3 protein. The D gene is left open where the match is weak. Clone size, where shown, is once, few, many, or a class for clones that have expanded.

>TRBD1|TRBV7-9|once|TRBJ2-7
TGTGCCAGCACCCTTCGACAGGGATTCTACGAGCAGTACTTC
CASTLRQGFYEQYF
>-|TRBV6-5|-|TRBJ2-5
TGTGCCAGCAGTTACGGTTGGGGGGGCCGAGAGACCCAGTACTTC
CASSYGWGGRETQYF
>TRBD2|TRBV15|-|TRBJ2-1
TGTGCCACCAGCAGAGATTGGGATAGCGGGAGGCCCACCCACTATGACAATGAGCAGTTCTTC
CATSRDWDSGRPTHYDNEQFF
>-|TRBV7-2|once|TRBJ1-2
TGTGCCAGCAGAACAGGGCTCCGGTTAGAAGGCTACACCTTC
CASRTGLRLEGYTF
>-|TRBV18|once|TRBJ1-1
TGTGCCAGCTCACCTAAACAGGAGAACACTGAAGCTTTCTTT
CASSPKQENTEAFF
>TRBD1|TRBV5-6|-|TRBJ2-7
TGTGCCAGCAGCTTGGGCAGGGGGCAGAACGAGCAGTACTTC
CASSLGRGQNEQYF
>-|TRBV6-1|few|TRBJ1-5
TGTGCCAGCAGTGAAGGGGCAGGGGTACAGCCCCAGCATTTT
CASSEGAGVQPQHF
>-|TRBV7-9|-|TRBJ1-4
TGTTCCAGCAGCTCGCCCATAGGGGCAACTAATGAAAAACTGTTTTTT
CSSSSPIGATNEKLFF
>TRBD1|TRBV4-1|-|TRBJ1-2
TGCGCCAGCAGCCTATTGGTCGGGACAGGGGCCCCAGGTGGCTACACCTTC
CASSLLVGTGAPGGYTF
>-|TRBV19|-|TRBJ1-5
TGTGCCAGTAGATCTACAGGAGCTAATCAGCCCCAGCATTTT
CASRSTGANQPQHF
>-|TRBV7-2|-|TRBJ2-1
TGTGCCAGCAGCTTAGGTCCTAGCTCCTACAATGAGCAGTTCTTC
CASSLGPSSYNEQFF
>TRBD1|TRBV18|-|TRBJ1-2
TGTGCCAGCTCACCACAGGCAGCAGGGGGAAGTTATGGCTACACCTTC
CASSPQAAGGSYGYTF
>TRBD2|TRBV28|-|TRBJ2-3
TGTGCCAGCAGTTTAGAGTTCGCGGGAGCGAGACATACGCAGTATTTT
CASSLEFAGARHTQYF
>TRBD2|TRBV5-1|-|TRBJ2-3
TGCGCCAGCAGCCCCATAGCGGGGGTCGTCACAGATACGCAGTATTTT
CASSPIAGVVTDTQYF
>-|TRBV6-5|-|TRBJ2-7
TGTGCCAGCAGTTACTCGGGCAGGGTAACTAACTACGAGCAGTACTTC
CASSYSGRVTNYEQYF
>-|TRBV4-3|-|TRBJ1-2
TGCGCCAGCAGCCCTGGGAGGGCGGGGGCGAGTACGGCCTATGGCTACACCTTC
CASSPGRAGASTAYGYTF
>TRBD1|TRBV2|once|TRBJ2-7
TGTGCCAGCAGTGAATGGGCGACAGGGATTGGGTCCTACGAGCAGTACTTC
CASSEWATGIGSYEQYF
>-|TRBV28|-|TRBJ2-5
TGTGCCAGCAGCCCGGGGGACCAAGAGACCCAGTACTTC
CASSPGDQETQYF
>TRBD2|TRBV30|-|TRBJ2-1
TGTGCCTGGAGTGTACTAGCGGGAGCCTCGGCCGATGAGCAGTTCTTC
CAWSVLAGASADEQFF
>TRBD1|TRBV4-2|-|TRBJ1-5
TGTGCCAGCAGCCAAGGGCAAGGGACAGGGGACCACAATCAGCCCCAGCATTTT
CASSQGQGTGDHNQPQHF
>-|TRBV5-6|-|TRBJ1-2
TGTGCCAGCAGACTCCGGGGGGGGGCTACCGGCTATGGCTACACCTTC
CASRLRGGATGYGYTF
>-|TRBV6-5|-|TRBJ2-6
TGTGCCAGCAGTTACGGAGTCTCTGGGGCCAACGTCCTGACTTTC
CASSYGVSGANVLTF
>-|TRBV7-2|-|TRBJ2-1
TGTGCCAGCAGTTTAGGGCGGGCCTCCGGCCCCATAAATGAGCAGTTCTTC
CASSLGRASGPINEQFF
>-|TRBV2|once|TRBJ1-2
TGTGCCAGCAGCGGACTTGGCTACACCTTC
CASSGLGYTF
>TRBD2|TRBV9|-|TRBJ2-3
TGTGCCAGCAGCGTAGAGGCGGGGGGGGTCACAGATACGCAGTATTTT
CASSVEAGGVTDTQYF
>TRBD1|TRBV6-1|-|TRBJ1-1
TGTGCCAGCATTAGGACAGGGTCGACTGAAGCTTTCTTT
CASIRTGSTEAFF
>-|TRBV9|-|TRBJ1-1
TGTGCCAGCAGCGTAGTAACAGCCTACACTGAAGCTTTCTTT
CASSVVTAYTEAFF
>TRBD1|TRBV19|few|TRBJ2-7
TGTGCCAGTAGTATGACAGGGACCCACGAGCAGTACTTC
CASSMTGTHEQYF
>TRBD1|TRBV27|-|TRBJ1-3
TGTGCCAGCAGTTTTTACGGACAGGGGAGCGGCACCATATATTTT
CASSFYGQGSGTIYF
>TRBD1|TRBV5-5|-|TRBJ1-2
TGTGCCAGCAGCTTAGGGACAGGGGCCTATGGCTACACCTTC
CASSLGTGAYGYTF
>-|TRBV9|-|TRBJ1-1
TGTGCCAGCAGCGGGGGGCGTAGGGAAGCTTTCTTT
CASSGGRREAFF
>TRBD1|TRBV6-5|-|TRBJ1-2
TGTGCCAGCAGTTGGGACAGGGTTGGTGGCTACACCTTC
CASSWDRVGGYTF
>TRBD1|TRBV2|-|TRBJ2-2
TGTGCCAGCAGTGAACCCAGGGGGATTGACACCGGGGAGCTGTTTTTT
CASSEPRGIDTGELFF
>-|TRBV5-4|-|TRBJ2-1
TGTGCCAGCAGCTTTGGCGGAAGCTCCTACAATGAGCAGTTCTTC
CASSFGGSSYNEQFF
>-|TRBV9|few|TRBJ2-5
TGTGCCAGCAGCGTAGAGAGCTCTGGAGAGACCCAGTACTTC
CASSVESSGETQYF
>TRBD1|TRBV11-2|-|TRBJ2-5
TGTGCCAGCAGCCGGGACAGGGGGACAGAGACCCAGTACTTC
CASSRDRGTETQYF
>TRBD1|TRBV6-6|-|TRBJ1-5
TGTGCCAGCCGGACAGGGGAACAGCCCCAGCATTTT
CASRTGEQPQHF
>-|TRBV29-1|few|TRBJ1-2
TGCAGCGATTTGTCGGCTAACTATGGCTACACCTTC
CSDLSANYGYTF
>TRBD1|TRBV19|-|TRBJ1-2
TGTGCCAGTAGCCTTCTGCAGGGGGTCTACACCTTC
CASSLLQGVYTF
>-|TRBV11-2|-|TRBJ1-2
TGTGCCAGCAGCCGACGGAGAAATGACCGAGCTAACTATGGCTACACCTTC
CASSRRRNDRANYGYTF
>TRBD1|TRBV4-3|-|TRBJ2-7
TGCGCCAGCAGCCATTGGGACAGGGATTACGAGCAGTACTTC
CASSHWDRDYEQYF
>-|TRBV11-2|-|TRBJ2-3
TGTGCCAGCAGCTCCCGGGACAACGAACTAGATACGCAGTATTTT
CASSSRDNELDTQYF
>TRBD2|TRBV11-2|-|TRBJ2-3
TGTGCCAGCAGCTTAGATCAGATGCAGCGGGGGTTCACAGATACGCAGTATTTT
CASSLDQMQRGFTDTQYF
>-|TRBV5-4|few|TRBJ1-1
TGTGCCAGCAGCCCAGATTGGAACAGGGTGAACACTGAAGCTTTCTTT
CASSPDWNRVNTEAFF
>-|TRBV9|-|TRBJ1-5
TGTGCCAGCAGCGGGTCCGGGACATCAGTCCCCCAGCATTTT
CASSGSGTSVPQHF
>-|TRBV5-8|-|TRBJ2-7
TGTGCCAGCAGCTTGTACAGGGAAACCTACGAGCAGTACTTC
CASSLYRETYEQYF
>TRBD1|TRBV19|-|TRBJ2-2
TGTGCCAGTAGGACCATGGGACAGACGAACACCGGGGAGCTGTTTTTT
CASRTMGQTNTGELFF
>-|TRBV23-1|-|TRBJ2-3
TGCGCCAGCAGTCAATCGGACAGTACGCAGTATTTT
CASSQSDSTQYF
>-|TRBV7-9|-|TRBJ2-3
TGTGCCAGCAGCTTAGGGACAGCTTACACAGATACGCAGTATTTT
CASSLGTAYTDTQYF
>-|TRBV18|-|TRBJ1-2
TGTGCCAGCTCACTAGACAGTCTCTATGGCTACACCTTC
CASSLDSLYGYTF
>-|TRBV2|-|TRBJ2-7
TGTGCCAGCGTCGCGGTATACGAGCAGTACTTC
CASVAVYEQYF
>TRBD1|TRBV7-9|-|TRBJ1-1
TGTGCCAGCAGCTTCCCCCCGGGACAGGCCCAGAACACTGAAGCTTTCTTT
CASSFPPGQAQNTEAFF
>-|TRBV6-5|-|TRBJ2-7
TGTGCCAGCAGCCCTGGTACTATCGTGTTCTACGAGCAGTACTTC
CASSPGTIVFYEQYF
>-|TRBV6-6|-|TRBJ2-7
TGTGCCAGCAGCCCCCCAGGGCCCTCCTCCTACGAGCAGTACTTC
CASSPPGPSSYEQYF